The clone carrying this T cell receptor beta chain was seen a few times. What it binds is not known. V gave up 5 bases and J gave up 12 bases, with 17 bases separating them. Germline V gene lookup returns CDR1 SNHLY and CDR2 FYNNEI. This CDR3 spans 12 amino acids. Total RNA and DNA came together from roughly 20-30 mg of bulk tissue without cell sorting. TCR beta cDNA came from roughly 0.45 ug total RNA, primed with a constant-region primer. A slightly modified ARM-PCR protocol with three nested multiplex PCR rounds produced these TCR beta libraries. Primers for the first two PCR rounds were TRBV1-TRBV30 forward primers and a C-beta reverse primer (roughly 10 cycles per round). MiXCR, applied by TCRdb to the multiplex PCR reads, yields one record per CDR3 protein. The repertoire includes about 74,000 distinct CDR3 sequences, roughly two thirds of them detected once, and about a quarter sits in the top ten.

The sample is drawn from a study of tumor-infiltrating lymphocytes in primary liver carcinoma. Findings and caveats of the study: All five tumor regions shared only about 7-25% of top clones.

Sequences were obtained from liver tumor tissue from sampling region 4. Indicated subset: tumor region T4, right-lateral pole. The source is a middle-aged man with primary liver carcinoma and hepatitis B virus infection. This chain uses TRBV2 with TRBJ2-7, with D possibly called TRBD1 or TRBD2 (5 bases each). In DNA, the CDR3 is TGTGCCAGCAGTCCTCCGGGGACCCAGGGGTACTTC. This sequence encodes CASSPPGTQGYF. Looking up the rest from reference TRBV2 and TRBJ2-7 gives the full variable domain: EPEVTQTPSHQVTQMGQEVILRCVPISNHLYFYWYRQILGQKVEFLVSFYNNEISEKSEIFDDQFSVERPDGSNFTLKIRSTKLEDSAMYFCASSPPGTQGYFGPGTRLTVT.